The 25 T cell receptor beta chains listed next were all sequenced from one sample in a study of T cell responses to AZD1222 COVID-19 vaccine. Clones were sequenced by immunoSEQ multiplex PCR, and TCRdb holds only the in-frame ones, with some missing. The sample holds 170,000 or so clones, about 93% seen once. The sequences come from peripheral blood, collected 28 days after the second dose of the MenACWY control vaccine. The source is an adult who received the MenACWY meningococcal vaccine as a control.

The chain is built from TRBV7-2 and TRBJ1-6, with D possibly matching TRBD1 (5 bases). Per germline, CDR1 SGHTA and CDR2 FQGNSA. V was cut by 2 bases and J by 5 bases, with 10 bases left in between. This CDR3 comprises 15 residues. The CDR3 DNA reads as TGTGCCAGCAGCTTACTGGGACTGAATAATTCACCCCTCCACTTT. This sequence encodes CASSLLGLNNSPLHF.

Written as DNA, the CDR3 is TGTGCCAGCAGACTAAGCGGGGGGGAGACCCAGTACTTC. Translating it yields CASRLSGGETQYF. The genes are TRBV5-5 and TRBJ2-5, with 9 positions matching TRBD2. There are 13 residues in the CDR3. Germline CDR1 is SGHKS and CDR2 is YYEKEE (reference sequence). With V trimmed by 5 bases and J by 5 bases, 4 bases remained unmatched.

A remark on this clone: Other nucleotide sequences in the sample specify the same CDR3. The chain is built from TRBV28 and TRBJ2-7; D perhaps matches TRBD1 (5 bases). Trimming shortened V by 4 bases and J by 3 bases, and 10 bases separated the two germline ends. CDR1 and CDR2 (germline): MDHEN, SYDVKM. The CDR3 runs 13 residues. CDR3 in amino acids: CASSSGQSYEQYF. CDR3 nucleotides: TGTGCCAGCAGTTCAGGACAAAGCTACGAGCAGTACTTC. Drawing the rest from reference TRBV28 and TRBJ2-7, the complete variable domain is DVKVTQSSRYLVKRTGEKVFLECVQDMDHENMFWYRQDPGLGLRLIYFSYDVKMKEKGDIPEGYSVSREKKERFSLILESASTNQTSMYLCASSSGQSYEQYFGPGTRLTVT.

The rearrangement joins TRBV27 to TRBJ1-6; tentatively, D is TRBD1 (6 bases). The CDR3 extends over 16 amino acids. V was clipped by 5 bases and J by 4 bases, with 15 bases between them. Germline V gene sequence: CDR1 MNHEY, CDR2 SMNVEV (reference sequence). CDR3: CASSQGGQRYNSPLHF. DNA of the CDR3: TGTGCCAGCAGTCAAGGGGGACAACGATATAATTCACCCCTCCACTTT.

As to this clone: The same CDR3 can be traced to other DNA sequences in this sample. The DNA for the CDR3 is TGTGCCAGCAGCCAGGGTGACTATGGCTACACCTTC. It translates to CASSQGDYGYTF. This chain links TRBV3-1 (or the pseudogene TRBV3-2) with TRBJ1-2; no clear D gene. The CDR3 covers 12 residues. From germline, CDR1 is LGHDT and CDR2 YNNKEL (reference sequence). The germline V and J ends were trimmed by 3 bases and 3 bases, with 5 bases remaining between them.

Only one count was recorded for this clone. The rearrangement uses TRBV7-9 and TRBJ1-5; D gene unclear. CDR3 length: 13 residues. Germline CDR1 reads SEHNR; CDR2 reads FQNEAQ (reference sequence). Trimming left V 4 bases short and J 1 base short, with 5 bases between. Here the CDR3 DNA reads TGTGCCAGCAGCTCCGACAGCAATCAGCCCCAGCATTTT. As protein: CASSSDSNQPQHF.

This chain links TRBV19 with TRBJ1-2, with D hard to call. V gave up 5 bases and J gave up 3 bases, with 10 bases separating them. The CDR3 runs 13 residues. CDR1 is LNHDA, CDR2 SQIVND, per germline (reference sequence). The CDR3 here is CASSPPVYYGYTF. The CDR3 bases are TGTGCCAGTAGTCCTCCGGTGTACTATGGCTACACCTTC.

This chain joins TRBV5-6 and TRBJ1-2; D remains ambiguous. V lost 2 bases and J lost 0, with 14 bases in between. Germline loops: CDR1 SGHDT, CDR2 YYEEEE. The CDR3 extends over 16 amino acids. The CDR3 sequence is CASSFEAVKTNYGYTF. In nucleotides, the CDR3 is TGTGCCAGCAGCTTTGAGGCAGTTAAGACTAACTATGGCTACACCTTC.

J is TRBJ1-1 and V is TRBV10-2, with D possibly matching TRBD1 (6 bases). Trimming shortened V by 3 bases and J by 11 bases, and 10 bases separated the two germline ends. CDR3 size: 11 residues. Germline values: CDR1 WSHSY, CDR2 SAAADI. The CDR3 here is CASSDTGWAFF. CDR3 sequence (DNA): TGCGCCAGCAGTGATACAGGGTGGGCTTTCTTT.

The rearrangement uses TRBV4-1 and TRBJ1-2, with unresolved D. V lost 1 base, J lost 1 base, and 16 bases lay in between. CDR3 length: 17 residues. In germline, CDR1 is MGHRA, CDR2 YSYEKL. The CDR3 DNA reads TGCGCCAGCAGCCAAGTTACGTCGGAAACCAATAACTATGGCTACACCTTC. The encoded protein is CASSQVTSETNNYGYTF.

The rearrangement joins TRBV6-6 to TRBJ1-4; D is unresolved. Germline V gene data show CDR1 as MNHNY and CDR2 as SVGAGI (reference sequence). This CDR3 spans 14 amino acids. V lost 3 bases and J lost 5, with 10 bases in between. As DNA, the CDR3 is TGTGCCAGCAGTTATGAGCGGAAAAATGAAAAACTGTTTTTT. It specifies CASSYERKNEKLFF.

The V and J genes are TRBV30 and TRBJ2-7, with D uncertain. This CDR3 is built from 11 residues. Trimming took 6 bases from V and 4 from J, leaving 10 bases between them. In germline, CDR1 is GTSNPN, CDR2 SVGIG (reference sequence). CDR3 amino acids: CACLWRYEQYF. The CDR3 region has the DNA TGTGCCTGTCTTTGGAGATACGAGCAGTACTTC.

V usage is TRBV2 and J usage is TRBJ1-5; maybe TRBD1 (5 bases). The CDR3 extends over 15 amino acids. V was trimmed by 6 bases and J by 4 bases, leaving 16 bases between them. Germline CDR1 SNHLY, CDR2 FYNNEI. CDR3 nucleotides: TGTGCCAGCAGGGAGGGGAAGTGGTCGAATCAGCCCCAGCATTTT. Its protein product is CASREGKWSNQPQHF.

This chain links TRBV5-4 with TRBJ1-6; TRBD1 aligns across 8 bases. Germline V gene data show CDR1 as SGHNT and CDR2 as YYREEE (reference sequence). Trimming at V came to 4 bases and at J to 11 bases, leaving 8 bases not matched to a gene. This CDR3 is built from 14 residues. CDR3 sequence (DNA): TGTGCCAGCAGCCCGGGACAGGTCCTCGCACCCCTCCACTTT. This sequence encodes CASSPGQVLAPLHF.

The chain is built from TRBV30 and TRBJ1-4; TRBD1 is a possible D gene (5 bases). V gave up 0 bases and J gave up 7 bases, with 15 bases separating them. The CDR3 runs 15 residues. In germline, CDR1 is GTSNPN, CDR2 SVGIG (reference sequence). This CDR3 is CAWSVGAGRREKLFF. CDR3 sequence (DNA): TGTGCCTGGAGTGTTGGGGCAGGGAGACGTGAAAAACTGTTTTTT.

This rearrangement joins TRBV27 to TRBJ2-1; D remains unclear. The CDR3 consists of 13 residues. Between the trimmed V and J ends, which lost 4 bases and 5 bases, there was a span of 9 bases. Germline CDR1 and CDR2: MNHEY and SMNVEV (reference sequence). The CDR3 DNA reads as TGTGCCAGCAGTTACCCACCTCACAATGAGCAGTTCTTC. Its translation: CASSYPPHNEQFF.

The V call is TRBV18, the J call TRBJ2-3; no clear D. The germline V gene encodes CDR1 KGHSH and CDR2 LQKENI. CDR3 length: 15 amino acids. V lost 0 bases to trimming and J lost 1 base, with 8 bases between them. CDR3 nucleotide sequence: TGTGCCAGCTCACCACCGACGGTACGCACAGATACGCAGTATTTT. This encodes CASSPPTVRTDTQYF.

The J gene is TRBJ1-6, the V gene TRBV1. TRBV1 has pseudogene status. This CDR3 has 19 residues. The CDR3 nucleotides are TGCACCAGCAGCCAAGACGAGCGGCCAGGGCCCAAACCGGATTCACCCCTCCACTTT. It codes for CTSSQDERPGPKPDSPLHF.

The CDR3 sequence: CASNGGEKLFF. In DNA, the CDR3 is TGTGCCAGTAACGGGGGAGAAAAACTGTTTTTT. The chain has TRBV19 and TRBJ1-4; possible D gene TRBD1, 5 bases. This CDR3 region has 11 residues. The V and J ends lost 7 bases and 8 bases respectively, with 8 bases between them. Germline CDR1 is LNHDA and CDR2 is SQIVND (reference sequence).

This clone was seen just once. The chain combines TRBV7-2 with TRBJ1-5; no reliable D call. The CDR3 runs 13 residues. The germline V gene encodes CDR1 SGHTA and CDR2 FQGNSA. Trimming removed 1 base at V and 5 bases at J, with 6 bases between. The CDR3, as DNA: TGTGCCAGCAGCTTAGTAGGAGATCAGCCCCAGCATTTT. It specifies CASSLVGDQPQHF. Variable domain in full (rest from reference TRBV7-2 and TRBJ1-5): GAGVSQSPSNKVTEKGKDVELRCDPISGHTALYWYRQSLGQGLEFLIYFQGNSAPDKSGLPSDRFSAERTGGSVSTLTIQRTQQEDSAVYLCASSLVGDQPQHFGDGTRLSIL.

The chain uses TRBV2 and TRBJ2-1; the D call may be TRBD1 or TRBD2 (6 bases each). Trimming cost V 5 bases and J 5 bases, with 16 bases left between them. Per germline, CDR1 SNHLY and CDR2 FYNNEI. The length of the CDR3 is 15 residues. The CDR3 DNA reads as TGTGCCAGCAGTCTATTAGGGGGGTCGAACAATGAGCAGTTCTTC. It specifies CASSLLGGSNNEQFF.

The rearrangement uses TRBV5-4 and TRBJ2-2, with a tentative D call TRBD2 (6 bases). V gave up 4 bases and J gave up 3 bases, with 10 bases separating them. The CDR3 length is 14 residues. CDR1 is SGHNT and CDR2 is YYREEE in the germline V gene (reference sequence). The CDR3 sequence is CASSLGGDTGELFF. DNA for the CDR3: TGTGCCAGCAGCCTGGGGGGTGACACCGGGGAGCTGTTTTTT.

This clone turned up a few times. The chain is built from TRBV2 and TRBJ1-3, with 10 bases identical to TRBD1. V lost 5 bases to trimming and J lost 5 bases; unmatched junction nucleotides: 6. Germline CDR1 and CDR2: SNHLY and FYNNEI. The CDR3 spans 15 residues. CDR3 loop: CASSPTGGERNTIYF. CDR3 DNA sequence: TGTGCCAGCAGTCCGACAGGGGGCGAGAGAAACACCATATATTTT.

The chain links TRBV7-2 to TRBJ2-2; the match to TRBD2 covers 10 bases. Looked up from germline, CDR1 is SGHTA and CDR2 is FQGNSA. The J segment lost 2 bases and the V segment lost 3 bases, leaving 6 bases of the junction unmatched. The CDR3 has 17 residues. The CDR3 region has the DNA TGTGCCAGCAGCTTTTGGACTAGCGGAGTTAACACCGGGGAGCTGTTTTTT. It yields the protein CASSFWTSGVNTGELFF. Combining the CDR3 with reference TRBV7-2 and TRBJ2-2 gives the whole variable domain GAGVSQSPSNKVTEKGKDVELRCDPISGHTALYWYRQSLGQGLEFLIYFQGNSAPDKSGLPSDRFSAERTGGSVSTLTIQRTQQEDSAVYLCASSFWTSGVNTGELFFGEGSRLTVL.

The V call is TRBV25-1, the J call TRBJ1-2; TRBD1 aligns across 8 bases. Germline V lookup: CDR1 MGHDK, CDR2 SYGVNS. V lost 6 bases, J lost 4 bases, and 10 bases stayed unmatched. The CDR3 extends over 15 amino acids. The CDR3: CASSVQGALPYGYTF. The CDR3 DNA sequence: TGTGCCAGCAGCGTCCAGGGGGCGCTCCCCTATGGCTACACCTTC.